This T cell receptor beta chain was recovered during a study of CD8 T cells in Susac syndrome. Germline trimming cut 7 bases from V and 1 base from J; bases unmatched to any gene: 9. This CDR3 has 16 residues. CDR1 is SNHLY, CDR2 FYNNEI, per germline. This clonotype was recorded once. The RNA input was about 0.5 to 1 ug, and it was reverse transcribed with random hexamers. TCRdb redid the calling of the immunoSEQ multiplex PCR reads with MiXCR, one entry per CDR3 protein. Found here are around 200,000 distinct CDR3 sequences, roughly 94% of them singletons; the top ten hold around 0.08%. This receptor was identified in a human donor with multiple sclerosis. The chain combines TRBV2 with TRBJ2-1, with 8 bases fitting TRBD2. Sequences were obtained from CD4+ T cells from PBMCs. The CDR3 region has the DNA TGTGCCAGCAAGTCTGAACGGGGGGGTTCCTACAATGAGCAGTTCTTC. It codes for CASKSERGGSYNEQFF.